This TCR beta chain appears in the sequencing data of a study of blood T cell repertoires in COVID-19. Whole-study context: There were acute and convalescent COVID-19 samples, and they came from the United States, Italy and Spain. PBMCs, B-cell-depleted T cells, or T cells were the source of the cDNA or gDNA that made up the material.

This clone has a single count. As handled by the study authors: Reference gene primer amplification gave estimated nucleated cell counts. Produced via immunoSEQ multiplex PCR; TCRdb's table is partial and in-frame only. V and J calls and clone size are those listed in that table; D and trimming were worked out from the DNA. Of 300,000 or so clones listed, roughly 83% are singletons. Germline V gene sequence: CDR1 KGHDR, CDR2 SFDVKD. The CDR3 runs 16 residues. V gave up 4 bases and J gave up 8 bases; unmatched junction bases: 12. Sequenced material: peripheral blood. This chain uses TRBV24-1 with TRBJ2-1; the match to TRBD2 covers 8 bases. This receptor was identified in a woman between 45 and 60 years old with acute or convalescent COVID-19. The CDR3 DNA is TGTGCCACCAGTGACTCCTTGAGAGGGACTAGTGATGAGCAGTTCTTC. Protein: CATSDSLRGTSDEQFF.